This TCR beta chain originates from a study of low-dose radiotherapy and immunotherapy resistance in tumors. Turning to the study itself: The study gave Cohort 2 1 Gy per fraction every two weeks, totaling 13 Gy over 26 weeks. On an every-two-weeks schedule, patients received intravenous nivolumab 240 mg, along with ipilimumab 1 mg/kg every six weeks.

This clonotype was seen repeatedly, ten times or more. Time point of the sample: after trial treatment. Treatment here: LDRT plus nivolumab, ipilimumab, low-dose cyclophosphamide and aspirin (RACIN trial). V gave up 8 bases and J gave up 4 bases; unmatched junction bases: 3. The CDR3 consists of 13 residues. First-strand cDNA used TRAV- and TRBV-specific primers, covering alpha and beta chains. With a V-primer adapter and a constant-region primer, TCRs were amplified for approximately 19 PCR cycles. Via MiXCR, TCRdb re-called the reads, giving one row per CDR3 protein. The table has nearly 60,000 distinct CDR3 sequences, around 23% seen once.

The origin of this receptor is a male donor with prostate cancer. The material was PBMCs, obtained after low-dose radiotherapy plus immunotherapy. The gene calls are TRBV12-3 or TRBV12-4 and TRBJ1-2; the match to TRBD1 covers 11 bases. The CDR3 protein is CASGTGGGYGYTF. The DNA of the CDR3 is TGTGCCAGCGGGACAGGGGGGGGCTATGGCTACACCTTC.